These T cell receptor beta chains were read from a single sample in a study of metastatic and nonmetastatic thyroid tumors. TCRdb redid the clone calls on the PCR reads using MiXCR. The table has around 41,000 clones, 28% seen once. The sequenced material came from blood. The receptors come from a male donor with papillary thyroid cancer or a benign thyroid nodule (not recorded which). Some clones in this sample may be carry-over from other donors' samples. Both conserved end residues are part of each CDR3.

J gene: TRBJ2-7; V gene: TRBV28; CDR3 protein: CASQWGPGAYEQYF
J gene: TRBJ2-6; V gene: TRBV2; CDR3 protein: CASSERSGSNFLTF
J gene: TRBJ2-7; V gene: TRBV12-3/TRBV12-4; CDR3 protein: CASNRDGHYEQYF
J gene: TRBJ2-3; V gene: TRBV9; CDR3 protein: CASSIGITDTQYF
J gene: TRBJ2-6; V gene: TRBV7-9; CDR3 protein: CASSLIRGDYSGANVLTF
J gene: TRBJ2-1; V gene: TRBV25-1; CDR3 protein: CASSESGPLPRGDEQFF
J gene: TRBJ2-1; V gene: TRBV28; CDR3 protein: CASSSTHRGLGYEQFF
J gene: TRBJ1-5; V gene: TRBV4-1; CDR3 protein: CASSLLGLAKQPQHF
J gene: TRBJ2-7; V gene: TRBV7-6; CDR3 protein: CASSLGTWSYEQYF
J gene: TRBJ1-3; V gene: TRBV29-1; CDR3 protein: CSAWGQSGRNTIYF
J gene: TRBJ1-4; V gene: TRBV6-5; CDR3 protein: CASSFRGSNVKQFF
J gene: TRBJ1-6; V gene: TRBV2; CDR3 protein: CASKGANTYNSPLHF
J gene: TRBJ2-2; V gene: TRBV19; CDR3 protein: CASSPSGGAAGELFF
J gene: TRBJ1-5; V gene: TRBV7-2; CDR3 protein: CASSHRDRGNQPQHF
J gene: TRBJ1-2; V gene: TRBV6-1; CDR3 protein: CASSSVDRSYGYTF
J gene: TRBJ2-1; V gene: TRBV2; CDR3 protein: CASSVGLAVSYNEQFF
J gene: TRBJ1-2; V gene: TRBV27; CDR3 protein: CASGQANGYTF
J gene: TRBJ2-1; V gene: TRBV11-2; CDR3 protein: CASNKKRVGTRDNEQFF
J gene: TRBJ2-5; V gene: TRBV25-1; CDR3 protein: CASSGVSIGRIMETQYF
J gene: TRBJ2-3; V gene: TRBV5-1; CDR3 protein: CASSLERTDTQYF
J gene: TRBJ2-7; V gene: TRBV6-2/TRBV6-3; CDR3 protein: CASSYKYEQYF
J gene: TRBJ1-3; V gene: TRBV12-3/TRBV12-4; CDR3 protein: CASSIRATFGNTIYF
J gene: TRBJ2-2; V gene: TRBV10-3; CDR3 protein: CAIRGANTGELFF
J gene: TRBJ2-7; V gene: TRBV6-1; CDR3 protein: CASSEADGSYEQYF
J gene: TRBJ2-1; V gene: TRBV5-1; CDR3 protein: CASSSDRVSYNEQFF
J gene: TRBJ2-7; V gene: TRBV6-1; CDR3 protein: CASVRDVNEQYF
J gene: TRBJ2-3; V gene: TRBV6-1; CDR3 protein: CASSEGDPISTQYF
J gene: TRBJ1-5; V gene: TRBV20-1; CDR3 protein: CSAREGGGGSGQPQHF
J gene: TRBJ1-4; V gene: TRBV30; CDR3 protein: CAWSFAVNEKLFF
J gene: TRBJ1-1; V gene: TRBV10-2; CDR3 protein: CASTRRDTEAFF
J gene: TRBJ1-2; V gene: TRBV12-3/TRBV12-4; CDR3 protein: CASSSGYYGYTF
J gene: TRBJ2-3; V gene: TRBV5-4; CDR3 protein: CASSSPWGADTQYF
J gene: TRBJ1-3; V gene: TRBV7-2; CDR3 protein: CASSLGDLPQNTIYF
J gene: TRBJ2-1; V gene: TRBV7-8; CDR3 protein: CASSAARSYNEQFF
J gene: TRBJ2-6; V gene: TRBV6-1; CDR3 protein: CASSTDSWGANVLTF
J gene: TRBJ1-2; V gene: TRBV20-1; CDR3 protein: CSAIDRVGYTF
J gene: TRBJ2-3; V gene: TRBV11-2; CDR3 protein: CASRPSGSDTQYF
J gene: TRBJ2-2; V gene: TRBV7-8; CDR3 protein: CASRTGANTGELFF
J gene: TRBJ2-5; V gene: TRBV28; CDR3 protein: CASSGDRGKETQYF
J gene: TRBJ1-2; V gene: TRBV6-1; CDR3 protein: CASKTGGLGGNYGYTF
J gene: TRBJ2-7; V gene: TRBV6-5; CDR3 protein: CASSYSTDTGHEQYF
J gene: TRBJ1-2; V gene: TRBV7-8; CDR3 protein: CASSLVRGDRGGYTF
J gene: TRBJ1-1; V gene: TRBV7-8; CDR3 protein: CASSLVLTAEAFF
J gene: TRBJ1-6; V gene: TRBV28; CDR3 protein: CASSSTPTAYNSPLHF
J gene: TRBJ2-2; V gene: TRBV9; CDR3 protein: CASVTRWPGELFF
J gene: TRBJ2-3; V gene: TRBV7-9; CDR3 protein: CASSFLLGEKRYF
J gene: TRBJ2-1; V gene: TRBV11-1; CDR3 protein: CASSLAGWGIGQQFF
J gene: TRBJ2-3; V gene: TRBV5-1; CDR3 protein: CASNTLGLRSDTQYF
J gene: TRBJ2-3; V gene: TRBV28; CDR3 protein: CASTKHLTQYF
J gene: TRBJ1-1; V gene: TRBV12-3/TRBV12-4; CDR3 protein: CASLRPTNTEAFF
J gene: TRBJ1-1; V gene: TRBV20-1; CDR3 protein: CSVPLRATLNTEAFF
J gene: TRBJ2-7; V gene: TRBV9; CDR3 protein: CASSVGGIGYEQYF
J gene: TRBJ2-5; V gene: TRBV14; CDR3 protein: CASSQNRAPETQYF
J gene: TRBJ1-2; V gene: TRBV7-8; CDR3 protein: CASSLTDFSNYGYTF
J gene: TRBJ1-5; V gene: TRBV12-5; CDR3 protein: CASGLGYSNQPQHF